These 16 T cell receptor beta chains were sequenced from one sample in a study of T cell responses to AZD1222 COVID-19 vaccine. Measured with immunoSEQ multiplex PCR; TCRdb has only the in-frame clones, and not every one. The profile covers around 100,000 clones, with around 96% appearing a single time and 2.2% taken by the ten largest. This sample comprised peripheral blood, obtained on day 0 of AZD1222 vaccination. The receptors come from an adult in good health.

This rearrangement joins TRBV4-3 to TRBJ2-3, with 9 bases that match TRBD1. The CDR3 is 16 amino acids. Trimming removed 3 bases from V and 4 bases from J; junction bases left unmatched: 8. CDR1 LGHNA and CDR2 YSLEER come from the germline V gene. CDR3 sequence reads: CASSQGDRVWPDTQYF. In DNA, the CDR3 is TGCGCCAGCAGCCAGGGGGACAGGGTATGGCCAGATACGCAGTATTTT.

This clone was counted many times. J is TRBJ2-1 and V is TRBV3-1 (or the pseudogene TRBV3-2); unclear D gene. V was pared by 0 bases and J by 4 bases, with 13 bases between. The CDR3 contains 16 residues. Germline V gene lookup returns CDR1 LGHDT and CDR2 YNNKEL (reference sequence). The CDR3 DNA reads as TGTGCCAGCAGCCAAGACGTGAACAGAGTTTACAATGAGCAGTTCTTC. This encodes CASSQDVNRVYNEQFF.

The chain couples TRBV2 to TRBJ1-1; TRBD1 might be the D (5 bases). Looked up from germline, CDR1 is SNHLY and CDR2 is FYNNEI. V was clipped by 2 bases and J by 10 bases, with 14 bases between them. This CDR3 contains 13 residues. CDR3 amino acids: CASSELEGRSAFF. The DNA for the CDR3 is TGTGCCAGCAGTGAATTAGAGGGGAGGTCAGCTTTCTTT.

The chain employs TRBV27 and TRBJ1-6; D uncertain. The germline V and J ends were trimmed by 5 bases and 0 bases, with 17 bases remaining between them. Germline V gives CDR1 MNHEY, CDR2 SMNVEV (reference sequence). CDR3 length: 18 residues. The CDR3 nucleotides read TGTGCCAGCAGTCGCCGATACCCGGCGAGCTCCTATAATTCACCCCTCCACTTT. This sequence encodes CASSRRYPASSYNSPLHF.

This clone was counted once. The genes are TRBV6-5 and TRBJ1-1, with D perhaps TRBD1 (6 bases). This CDR3 has 15 amino acids. Trimming pared 2 bases from V and 5 bases from J, leaving 15 bases between. Germline loops: CDR1 MNHEY, CDR2 SVGAGI. DNA for the CDR3: TGTGCCAGCAGTTACCTGAAGGGGGTATGGACTGAAGCTTTCTTT. The encoded protein is CASSYLKGVWTEAFF.

V is TRBV7-8 and J is TRBJ1-1; D not certain. The CDR3 length is 19 residues. Looked up from germline, CDR1 is SGHVS and CDR2 is FQNEAQ. V was cut by 0 bases and J by 1 base, with 21 bases left in between. The CDR3 reads CASSLARIPGLDRNTEAFF. CDR3 DNA sequence: TGTGCCAGCAGCTTAGCCAGGATACCTGGGCTAGATCGGAACACTGAAGCTTTCTTT.

This clone has just one count. The CDR3 coding sequence is TGTGCCAGCAGCAAGGGGGAAGGGGGCACTGAAGCTTTCTTT. This encodes CASSKGEGGTEAFF. The rearrangement links TRBV21-1 to TRBJ1-1; the table assigns TRBD1, which was not confirmed against the DNA. TRBV21-1 is tagged as a pseudogene. The CDR3 has 14 residues.

This chain connects TRBV7-8 to TRBJ2-7; no firm D call. In germline, CDR1 is SGHVS, CDR2 FQNEAQ. The CDR3 consists of 14 residues. Trimming pared 2 bases from V and 2 bases from J, leaving 10 bases between. CDR3 in DNA: TGTGCCAGCAGCTTAACCAGCACTACCTACGAGCAGTACTTC. Protein sequence: CASSLTSTTYEQYF.

This clone appeared a few times. The chain carries TRBV28 and TRBJ2-6, with D uncertain. The germline CDR1 and CDR2 sequences are MDHEN and SYDVKM. Trimming pared 5 bases from V and 2 bases from J, leaving 7 bases between. The length of the CDR3 is 14 residues. The CDR3 reads CASSSVAGANVLTF. The CDR3 coding sequence is TGTGCCAGCAGTAGTGTGGCTGGGGCCAACGTCCTGACTTTC.

Only one count was recorded for this clone. The chain is built from TRBV9 and TRBJ2-5; 14 bases align to TRBD2. The CDR3 length is 16 residues. The V gene end was trimmed by 3 bases and the J gene end by 2 bases; junction bases not matched to a gene: 3. Germline CDR1 SGDLS, CDR2 YYNGEE. The CDR3 bases are TGTGCCAGCAGCGCCGGACTAGCGGGGGGACAAGAGACCCAGTACTTC. It encodes CASSAGLAGGQETQYF.

This CDR3 reads CASSEGDGYTF. CDR3 DNA sequence: TGTGCCAGCAGTGAAGGAGACGGCTACACCTTC. The J gene is TRBJ1-2, the V gene TRBV2; no reliable D call. CDR1 SNHLY and CDR2 FYNNEI come from the germline V gene. The CDR3 totals 11 residues. Deletions cut 1 base from V and 8 bases from J, with 5 bases between.

The chain is built from TRBV18 and TRBJ1-5; D is unresolved. The CDR3 runs 15 residues. Per the germline V gene, CDR1 is KGHSH and CDR2 is LQKENI. V was shortened by 0 bases and J by 6 bases, with 12 bases between the two germline ends. This CDR3 is CASSPPGLVGQPQHF. CDR3 nucleotides: TGTGCCAGCTCACCACCGGGCCTGGTGGGTCAGCCCCAGCATTTT.

The V and J genes are TRBV27 and TRBJ1-1, with 10 bases that match TRBD1. Looked up from germline, CDR1 is MNHEY and CDR2 is SMNVEV (reference sequence). CDR3 length equals 15 residues. V dropped 5 bases and J dropped 5; count of bases not matched to a gene: 8. The CDR3 region is CASSKPGQGLTEAFF. The CDR3 region has the DNA TGTGCCAGCAGTAAACCGGGACAGGGGTTAACTGAAGCTTTCTTT.

The chain uses TRBV28 and TRBJ2-5, with 9 bases aligning to TRBD1. There are 15 residues in the CDR3. V was clipped by 7 bases and J by 4 bases; unmatched bases: 10. The germline V gene encodes CDR1 MDHEN and CDR2 SYDVKM. CDR3 coding DNA: TGTGCCAGCATAAGATACAGGGGGCGGGGAGAGACCCAGTACTTC. It codes for CASIRYRGRGETQYF. Full variable domain (outside the CDR3, taken from reference TRBV28 and TRBJ2-5): DVKVTQSSRYLVKRTGEKVFLECVQDMDHENMFWYRQDPGLGLRLIYFSYDVKMKEKGDIPEGYSVSREKKERFSLILESASTNQTSMYLCASIRYRGRGETQYFGPGTRLLVL.

This clone was recorded a few times. In DNA form, the CDR3 reads TGCGCCAGCAGCCACGGACAGATGACGGGCTACACCTTC. This gives the protein CASSHGQMTGYTF. The rearrangement joins TRBV5-1 to TRBJ1-2; the D gene is possibly TRBD1 (6 bases). The CDR3 is 13 residues long. V was cut by 4 bases and J by 8 bases, with 15 bases left in between. Looked up from germline, CDR1 is SGHRS and CDR2 is YFSETQ.

The V and J genes are TRBV19 and TRBJ1-1; the D gene is possibly TRBD1 (5 bases). The germline CDR1 and CDR2 sequences are LNHDA and SQIVND (reference sequence). Trimming shortened V by 3 bases and J by 0 bases, and 17 bases separated the two germline ends. CDR3 length: 17 amino acids. The CDR3 loop reads CASSIQGVHAVNTEAFF. CDR3 in DNA: TGTGCCAGTAGTATTCAGGGTGTTCACGCCGTGAACACTGAAGCTTTCTTT.